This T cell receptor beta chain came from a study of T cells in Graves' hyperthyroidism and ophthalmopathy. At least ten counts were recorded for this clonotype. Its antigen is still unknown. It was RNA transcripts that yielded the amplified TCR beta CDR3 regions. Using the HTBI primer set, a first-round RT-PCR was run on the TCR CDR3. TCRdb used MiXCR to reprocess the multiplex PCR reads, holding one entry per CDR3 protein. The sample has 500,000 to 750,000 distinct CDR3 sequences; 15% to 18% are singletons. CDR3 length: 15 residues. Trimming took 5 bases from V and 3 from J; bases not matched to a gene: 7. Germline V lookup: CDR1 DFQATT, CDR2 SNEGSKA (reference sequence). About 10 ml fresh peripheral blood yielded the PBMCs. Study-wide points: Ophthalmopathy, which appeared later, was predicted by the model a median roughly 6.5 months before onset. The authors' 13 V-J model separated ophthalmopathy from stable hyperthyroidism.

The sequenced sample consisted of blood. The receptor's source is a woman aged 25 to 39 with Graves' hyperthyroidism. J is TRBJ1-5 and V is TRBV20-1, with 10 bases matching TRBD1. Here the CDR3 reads CSASTGTGDNQPQHF. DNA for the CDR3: TGCAGTGCTTCAACCGGGACAGGGGACAATCAGCCCCAGCATTTT.